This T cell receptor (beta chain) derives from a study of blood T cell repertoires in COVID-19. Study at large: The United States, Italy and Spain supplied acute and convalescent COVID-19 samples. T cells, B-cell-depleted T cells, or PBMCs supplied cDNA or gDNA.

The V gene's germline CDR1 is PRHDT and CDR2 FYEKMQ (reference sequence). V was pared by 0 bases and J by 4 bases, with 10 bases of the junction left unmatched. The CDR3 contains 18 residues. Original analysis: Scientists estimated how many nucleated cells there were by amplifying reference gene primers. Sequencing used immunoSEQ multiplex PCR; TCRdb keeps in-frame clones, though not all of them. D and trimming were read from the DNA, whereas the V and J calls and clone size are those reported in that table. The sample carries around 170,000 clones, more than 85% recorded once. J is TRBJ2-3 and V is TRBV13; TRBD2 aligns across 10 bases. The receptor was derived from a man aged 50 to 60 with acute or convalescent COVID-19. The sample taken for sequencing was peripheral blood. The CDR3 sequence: CASSLGNKRGGSADTQYF. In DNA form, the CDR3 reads TGTGCCAGCAGCTTAGGTAACAAGCGGGGGGGCAGCGCAGATACGCAGTATTTT.